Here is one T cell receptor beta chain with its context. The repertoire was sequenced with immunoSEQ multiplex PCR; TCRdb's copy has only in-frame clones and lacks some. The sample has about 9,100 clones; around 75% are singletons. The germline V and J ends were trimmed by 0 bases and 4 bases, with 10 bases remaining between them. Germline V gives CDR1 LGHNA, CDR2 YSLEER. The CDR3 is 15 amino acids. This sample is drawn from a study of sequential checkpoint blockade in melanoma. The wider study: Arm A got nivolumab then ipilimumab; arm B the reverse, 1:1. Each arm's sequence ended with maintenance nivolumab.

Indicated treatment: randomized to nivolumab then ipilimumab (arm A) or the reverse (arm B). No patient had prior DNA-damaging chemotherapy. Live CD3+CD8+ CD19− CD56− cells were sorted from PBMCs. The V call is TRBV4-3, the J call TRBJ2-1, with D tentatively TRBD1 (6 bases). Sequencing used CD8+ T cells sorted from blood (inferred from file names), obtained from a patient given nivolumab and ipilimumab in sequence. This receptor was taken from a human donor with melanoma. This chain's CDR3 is CASSQEEGGYNEQFF. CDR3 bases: TGCGCCAGCAGCCAAGAGGAAGGGGGTTACAATGAGCAGTTCTTC.